This T cell receptor beta chain was obtained from a study of control samples from healthy donors and cancer patients. TCRdb keeps only in-frame clones here, not all; method: immunoSEQ multiplex PCR. The table records 150,000 to 200,000 clones, 91% of them present only once. V was clipped by 5 bases and J by 3 bases, with 10 bases between them. This CDR3 region has 13 residues. Germline V gene data show CDR1 as SEHNR and CDR2 as FQNEAQ (reference sequence). This TCR was sampled from a woman aged 40 to 55 in good health. The chain joins TRBV7-9 to TRBJ1-2; D unclear. The material sequenced was blood. CDR3 bases: TGTGCCAGCAGCCCTCCGTCTGACTATGGCTACACCTTC. The encoded protein is CASSPPSDYGYTF. Together with reference TRBV7-9 and TRBJ1-2, the CDR3 gives the full variable domain: DTGVSQNPRHKITKRGQNVTFRCDPISEHNRLYWYRQTLGQGPEFLTYFQNEAQLEKSRLLSDRFSAERPKGSFSTLEIQRTEQGDSAMYLCASSPPSDYGYTFGSGTRLTVV.